This TCR beta chain derives from a study of Graves' ophthalmopathy and Graves' hyperthyroidism. The germline V gene has CDR1 SQVTM and CDR2 ANQGSEA. The V end was cut by 2 bases, the J end by 2 bases, with 8 bases between. The CDR3 spans 13 residues. Investigators amplified TCR beta CDR3 regions from RNA transcripts. The first-round RT-PCR employed HTBI primers together with the Qiagen OneStep RT-PCR kit. A multiplex PCR was then performed as the second round. MiXCR, run by TCRdb on the multiplex PCR reads, gives a single entry per CDR3 protein. The sample holds around 670,000 distinct CDR3 sequences, roughly two fifths seen once.

This receptor was taken from an adult man with Graves' ophthalmopathy. The sample taken for sequencing was peripheral blood. The V call is TRBV29-1, the J call TRBJ2-3; D remains ambiguous. CDR3 protein: CSVERTDTDTQYF. Written as DNA, the CDR3 is TGCAGCGTTGAAAGAACAGACACAGATACGCAGTATTTT.